Listed below are T cell receptor beta chains from one sample, sequenced in a study of blood T cell repertoires in COVID-19. Profiled with immunoSEQ multiplex PCR; TCRdb holds only in-frame clones, not every one. Found here are a few hundred thousand clones, roughly 87% of them singletons; the top ten hold about 4.9%. Sequenced sample: PBMCs or T cells enriched from blood (not recorded which). Source of these receptors: a woman between 50 and 59 years old who had recovered from COVID-19. CDR3s include the opening cysteine and the closing phenylalanine or tryptophan. Each record gives: D gene, J gene, V gene, clone size, CDR3 DNA, CDR3 protein. D genes are given only for firm matches. A row's size may be missing; if present it is once, few, many or a size class.

>-|TRBJ1-2|TRBV6-5|-
TGTGCCAGCAGTTATCCAGGGTCGGGCGGCTACACCTTC
CASSYPGSGGYTF
>-|TRBJ1-2|TRBV7-9|once
TGTGCCAGCAGCTTAGTTCCGGATCGTAGCGGCTACACCTTC
CASSLVPDRSGYTF
>-|TRBJ2-7|TRBV27|-
TGTGCCAGCTACCAGGCGGGGAGTCCCTACGAGCAGTACTTC
CASYQAGSPYEQYF
>-|TRBJ1-2|TRBV3-1/TRBV3-2|once
TGTGCCAGCAGCCAAGTTCCCACAACTACTAACTATGGCTACACCTTC
CASSQVPTTTNYGYTF
>TRBD2|TRBJ2-7|TRBV27|once
TGTGCCAGCAGTTCAGGACGGGAGGAGCACGAGCAGTACTTC
CASSSGREEHEQYF
>TRBD1|TRBJ2-2|TRBV5-1|-
TGCGCCAGCAGCGGGGACAGGGGGTACGGGGAGCTGTTTTTT
CASSGDRGYGELFF
>-|TRBJ1-1|TRBV7-2|-
TGTGCCAGCAGGTCTACAGGGATGAACACTGAAGCTTTCTTT
CASRSTGMNTEAFF
>TRBD1|TRBJ1-2|TRBV9|few
TGTGCCAGCAGCGTTACCTTAGGACAGGGGGAGGGAGGCTACACCTTC
CASSVTLGQGEGGYTF
>-|TRBJ2-2|TRBV30|-
TGTGCCTGGGCTGAGGTCGGCGGGGAGCTGTTTTTT
CAWAEVGGELFF
>-|TRBJ1-1|TRBV15|-
TGTGCCACCAGCACCTGGGACTTACAAGAGGCTTTCTTT
CATSTWDLQEAFF
>-|TRBJ2-1|TRBV20-1|-
TGCAGTGCTACTGAAGGATCGGTGGAGGGGTACAATGAGCAGTTCTTC
CSATEGSVEGYNEQFF
>TRBD1|TRBJ2-7|TRBV2|few
TGTGCCAGCAGAGCTAGCAGGGGGCTTTTCTTC
CASRASRGLFF
>TRBD2|TRBJ2-1|TRBV3-1/TRBV3-2|-
TGTGCCAGCAGCCAAGGACTAGCGGGAGTAGGCTATGAGCAGTTCTTC
CASSQGLAGVGYEQFF
>-|TRBJ1-3|TRBV6-5|-
TGTGCCAGCAGTTACCGGAGCTCTGGAAACACCATATATTTT
CASSYRSSGNTIYF
>TRBD1|TRBJ1-1|TRBV5-6|-
TGTGCCAGCAACGGGGACAGGGGGCACACTGAAGCTTTCTTT
CASNGDRGHTEAFF
>TRBD2|TRBJ2-5|TRBV7-9|-
TGTGCCAGCAATTCAGCGGGGGGAGTAGGAGAGACCCAGTACTTC
CASNSAGGVGETQYF
>TRBD2|TRBJ2-7|TRBV18|-
TGTGCCAGCTCACCCGGGCCGGGGACTAGCGACGAGCAGTACTTC
CASSPGPGTSDEQYF
>TRBD1|TRBJ1-1|TRBV19|once
TGTGCCAGTCAGGGACAGACCGAAGAGCGGGCTTTCTTT
CASQGQTEERAFF
>TRBD1|TRBJ1-1|TRBV5-1|-
TGCGCCAGCAGCTTGGGGGACTTACACAGGGGAGCTTTCTTT
CASSLGDLHRGAFF
>TRBD2|TRBJ2-1|TRBV5-1|once
TGCGCCAGCAGCTTCGGACTAGCAAGCGACAATGAGCAGTTCTTC
CASSFGLASDNEQFF
>-|TRBJ1-2|TRBV27|-
TGTGCCAGCAGTTCCGCGGGGGGGAACTATGGCTACACCTTC
CASSSAGGNYGYTF
>TRBD1|TRBJ2-2|TRBV10-3|once
TGTGCCATCAGTGACAGGGGGCTCAGACCGTCCGGGGAGCTGTTTTTT
CAISDRGLRPSGELFF
>-|TRBJ2-3|TRBV7-3|-
TGTGCCAGCAGCCCTGGACTGAACACAGATACGCAGTATTTT
CASSPGLNTDTQYF
>-|TRBJ2-1|TRBV15|-
TGTGCCACCAGCAGAGATAGGCAGGGTACATACAATGAGCAGTTCTTC
CATSRDRQGTYNEQFF
>TRBD2|TRBJ2-1|TRBV19|-
TGTGCCAGTAGGGAGGCTAGCGGGAGCTACTACAATGAGCAGTTCTTC
CASREASGSYYNEQFF
>-|TRBJ2-1|TRBV5-1|-
TGCGCCAGCAGCCTAGGGCTGGAGGGCCAGGGTGAGCAGTTCTTC
CASSLGLEGQGEQFF
>-|TRBJ2-2|TRBV5-1|-
TGCGCCAGCAGCTTGGGGGCCGGGACCCAAGCGGGGAACACCGGGGAGCTGTTTTTT
CASSLGAGTQAGNTGELFF
>TRBD2|TRBJ2-5|TRBV9|-
TGTGCCAGCAGCTTGGGAAGCGGGGGGGAGACCCAGTACTTC
CASSLGSGGETQYF
>-|TRBJ2-1|TRBV30|-
TGTGCCTGGAAGGCAGACAGAGACAATGAGCAGTTCTTC
CAWKADRDNEQFF
>-|TRBJ2-7|TRBV27|-
TGTGCCAGCAGTTTTACGGGGTATCAACACGAGCAGTACTTC
CASSFTGYQHEQYF
>-|TRBJ1-1|TRBV6-6|once
TGTGCCAGCAGTTTGTCCGGGAAGGCTTTCTTT
CASSLSGKAFF
>TRBD2|TRBJ2-7|TRBV11-3|-
TGTGCCAGCAGCTTAGGCGCAGGGAACGAGCGGGAGGCCTACGAGCAGTACTTC
CASSLGAGNEREAYEQYF
>-|TRBJ2-5|TRBV21-1|-
TGTGCCAGCAGAAGGTACTATGGAGAGACCCAGTACTTC
CASRRYYGETQYF